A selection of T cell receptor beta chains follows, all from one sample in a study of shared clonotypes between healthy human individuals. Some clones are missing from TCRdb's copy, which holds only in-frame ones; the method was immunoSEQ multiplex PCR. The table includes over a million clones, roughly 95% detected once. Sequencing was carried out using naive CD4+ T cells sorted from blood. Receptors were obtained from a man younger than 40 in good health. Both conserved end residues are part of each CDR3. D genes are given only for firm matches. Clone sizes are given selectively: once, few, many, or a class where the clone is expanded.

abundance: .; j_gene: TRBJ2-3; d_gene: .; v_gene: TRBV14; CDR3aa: CASSLGDTQYF; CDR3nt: TGTGCCAGCAGCCTTGGGGATACGCAGTATTTT
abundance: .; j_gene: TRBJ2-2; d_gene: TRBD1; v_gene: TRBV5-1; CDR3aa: CASSVGQANTGELFF; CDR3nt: TGCGCCAGCAGCGTGGGACAGGCGAACACCGGGGAGCTGTTTTTT
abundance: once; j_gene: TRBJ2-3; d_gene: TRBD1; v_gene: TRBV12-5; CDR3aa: CASGTDRGRTDTQYF; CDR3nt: TGTGCTAGTGGCACCGACAGGGGGCGGACAGATACGCAGTATTTT
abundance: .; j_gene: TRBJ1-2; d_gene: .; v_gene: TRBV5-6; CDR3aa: CASSLMTTYNYGYTF; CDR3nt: TGTGCCAGCAGCCTTATGACGACCTATAACTATGGCTACACCTTC
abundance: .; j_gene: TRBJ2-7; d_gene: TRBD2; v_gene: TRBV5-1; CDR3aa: CARGTSGSPYEQYF; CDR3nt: TGCGCCAGGGGGACTAGCGGGAGCCCCTACGAGCAGTACTTC
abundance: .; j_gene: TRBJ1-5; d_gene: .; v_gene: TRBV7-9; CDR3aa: CASSLGKGGNQPQHF; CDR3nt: TGTGCCAGCAGCTTAGGCAAGGGTGGGAATCAGCCCCAGCATTTT
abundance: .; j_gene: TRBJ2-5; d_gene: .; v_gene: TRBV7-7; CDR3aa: CASSLDGGETQYF; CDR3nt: TGTGCCAGCAGCTTGGACGGTGGAGAGACCCAGTACTTC
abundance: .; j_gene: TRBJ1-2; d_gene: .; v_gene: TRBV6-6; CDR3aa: CASTMDSLGGYTF; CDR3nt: TGTGCCAGCACCATGGACAGTCTAGGGGGCTACACCTTC
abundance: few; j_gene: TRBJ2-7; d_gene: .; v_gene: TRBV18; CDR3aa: CASSRRTETYEQYF; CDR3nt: TGTGCCAGCTCTCGCCGGACCGAGACCTACGAGCAGTACTTC
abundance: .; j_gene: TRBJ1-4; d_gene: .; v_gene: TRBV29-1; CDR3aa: CSVQFGGATNEKLFF; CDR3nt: TGCAGCGTCCAATTCGGGGGCGCGACTAATGAAAAACTGTTTTTT
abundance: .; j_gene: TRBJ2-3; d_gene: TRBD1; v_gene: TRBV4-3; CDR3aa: CASSPGDRISTDTQYF; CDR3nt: TGCGCCAGCAGCCCTGGGGACAGAATAAGTACAGATACGCAGTATTTT